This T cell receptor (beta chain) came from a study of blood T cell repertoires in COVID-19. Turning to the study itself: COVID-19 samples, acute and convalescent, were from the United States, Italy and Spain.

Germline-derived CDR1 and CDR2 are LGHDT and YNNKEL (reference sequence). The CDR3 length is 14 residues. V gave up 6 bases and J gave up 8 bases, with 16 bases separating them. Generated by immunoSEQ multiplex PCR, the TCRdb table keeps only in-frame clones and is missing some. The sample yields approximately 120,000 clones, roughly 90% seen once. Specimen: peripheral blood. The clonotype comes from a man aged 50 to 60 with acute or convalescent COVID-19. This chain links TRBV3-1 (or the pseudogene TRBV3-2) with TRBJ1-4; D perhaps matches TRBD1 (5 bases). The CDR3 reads CASRFRATEEKLFF. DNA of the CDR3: TGTGCCAGCAGGTTTCGGGCGACAGAGGAAAAACTGTTTTTT.